What follows are 22 T cell receptor beta chains derived from one specimen sequenced in a study of control samples from healthy donors and cancer patients. Method: immunoSEQ multiplex PCR; TCRdb's copy keeps in-frame clones and lacks some. The table has around 94,000 clones, 86% seen once; the top ten hold over 1%. What was sequenced was blood. Receptors originate from a woman in her forties or fifties in good health.

V gene TRBV7-2 combines with J gene TRBJ2-1, with 10 bases identical to TRBD2. Germline V gene sequence: CDR1 SGHTA, CDR2 FQGNSA. V lost 2 bases and J lost 8; bases outside the gene matches: 6. This CDR3 region has 15 residues. The CDR3 nucleotides read TGTGCCAGCAGCTTACCGCTAGCGGGGGCGCATGAGCAGTTCTTC. Its protein product is CASSLPLAGAHEQFF.

The chain recombines TRBV6-6 with TRBJ2-1; TRBD2 matches 10 bases. Germline values: CDR1 MNHNY, CDR2 SVGAGI (reference sequence). CDR3 length equals 16 residues. After removal of 5 bases from V and 7 bases from J, the junction contained 11 bases not matched to a gene. CDR3 region: CASSRAKRGGRNEQFF. CDR3 sequence (DNA): TGTGCCAGCAGTCGAGCTAAGCGGGGGGGCCGTAATGAGCAGTTCTTC.

This sequence joins TRBV28 and TRBJ2-7, with D perhaps TRBD2 (5 bases). The CDR3 spans 15 residues. V lost 6 bases and J lost 6, with 21 bases in between. CDR1 and CDR2 (germline): MDHEN, SYDVKM. The CDR3 DNA reads as TGTGCCAGCAGACCGAGTCGGCCCGCCCGGGGCGAGCAGTACTTC. Its protein is CASRPSRPARGEQYF.

The chain couples TRBV7-3 to TRBJ2-7; TRBD1 might be the D (6 bases). Deletions cut 5 bases from V and 0 bases from J, with 11 bases between. The CDR3 runs to 14 residues. The germline V gene has CDR1 SGHTA and CDR2 FQGTGA. The CDR3 nucleotides are TGTGCCAGCAGCCCACAACAGGGCTCCTACGAGCAGTACTTC. It codes for CASSPQQGSYEQYF.

This clone came up a few times. The gene calls are TRBV6-2 or TRBV6-3 and TRBJ1-1; tentative D call: TRBD1 (5 bases). With 0 bases removed from V and 2 bases from J, the gap between germline ends came to 16 bases. Germline-derived CDR1 and CDR2 are MNHEY and SVGEGT. There are 17 residues in the CDR3. CDR3 protein: CASSYSIRGRGNTEAFF. CDR3 DNA: TGTGCCAGCAGTTACTCGATTCGGGGACGGGGAAACACTGAAGCTTTCTTT.

The chain combines TRBV6-2 or TRBV6-3 with TRBJ1-6, with 7 bases matching TRBD1. The junction had 11 bases not matched to a gene; V was cut back by 5 bases and J by 10 bases. In germline, CDR1 is MNHEY, CDR2 SVGEGT. This CDR3 spans 15 amino acids. The CDR3 bases are TGTGCCAGCAGTCCCGGCGGGACAGCCGGATCACCCCTCCACTTT. This encodes CASSPGGTAGSPLHF.

This chain uses TRBV5-1 with TRBJ2-2; 12 nucleotides match TRBD2. The CDR3 extends over 19 amino acids. V lost 6 bases and J lost 2; bases outside the gene matches: 14. CDR1 and CDR2 (germline): SGHRS, YFSETQ. The CDR3 nucleotides read TGCGCCAGCACCCAGACTCCGGGACTAGCGGGCTTCAACACCGGGGAGCTGTTTTTT. It translates to CASTQTPGLAGFNTGELFF.

This clone was picked up one time. V usage is TRBV14 and J usage is TRBJ1-4; D is possibly TRBD1 (5 bases). Germline V gene lookup returns CDR1 SGHDN and CDR2 FVKESK. V was cut by 3 bases and J by 5 bases, with 13 bases left in between. The CDR3 is made up of 15 amino acids. The CDR3 DNA reads TGTGCCAGCAGCCAGTTTAGACAGCCGAATGAAAAACTGTTTTTT. This encodes CASSQFRQPNEKLFF.

This chain connects TRBV28 to TRBJ1-2; weak D call: TRBD1 (6 bases). The CDR3 is made up of 19 amino acids. V was clipped by 2 bases and J by 7 bases, with 29 bases between them. Germline V CDR1 and CDR2: MDHEN, SYDVKM. The CDR3 reads CASSLALMGTGSAVGGYTF. The DNA for the CDR3 is TGTGCCAGCAGTTTAGCTTTAATGGGCACAGGGTCTGCGGTTGGTGGCTACACCTTC.

The chain carries TRBV11-3 and TRBJ1-1; possibly TRBD1 for D (5 bases). CDR1 is SGHNT and CDR2 is YENEEA in the germline V gene. The V gene lost 0 bases and the J gene lost 1 base, with 9 bases spanning the gap. This CDR3 spans 15 amino acids. The CDR3 loop is CASSLEGVGNTEAFF. CDR3 in DNA: TGTGCCAGCAGCTTAGAGGGGGTTGGGAACACTGAAGCTTTCTTT.

This clone appeared a single time. V is TRBV5-1 and J is TRBJ2-3, with TRBD2 matching over 9 bases. CDR3 size: 14 residues. CDR1 is SGHRS, CDR2 YFSETQ, per germline. Trimming at V came to 7 bases and at J to 1 base, leaving 4 bases not matched to a gene. CDR3 sequence: CASHGLARTDTQYF. The CDR3 DNA sequence: TGCGCCAGCCACGGACTAGCGCGCACAGATACGCAGTATTTT.

CDR3 sequence (DNA): TGTGCCAGCAGATCAACAGGTGGCTACACCTTC. It is translated as CASRSTGGYTF. The genes are TRBV12-3 or TRBV12-4 and TRBJ1-2, with TRBD1 as a possible D gene (5 bases). The CDR3 has 11 residues. V shed 6 bases and J shed 7 bases, with 9 bases lying between them.

This rearrangement joins TRBV6-2 or TRBV6-3 to TRBJ2-1, with D uncertain. Trimming took off 1 base at V and 10 bases at J, with 11 bases between the two ends. Germline CDR1 and CDR2: MNHEY and SVGEGT. The CDR3 length is 13 residues. Here the CDR3 DNA reads TGTGCCAGCAGTTACTTCACGGGCAGAGAGCAGTTCTTC. Its protein product is CASSYFTGREQFF.

This clone was seen a handful of times. V is TRBV2 and J is TRBJ1-2; tentatively, D is TRBD1 (6 bases). The V gene lost 9 bases and the J gene lost 2 bases, with 13 bases spanning the gap. The germline V gene encodes CDR1 SNHLY and CDR2 FYNNEI. This CDR3 region has 13 residues. CDR3 in amino acids: CARGTPQNYGYTF. The CDR3 bases are TGTGCCAGAGGGACACCGCAAAACTATGGCTACACCTTC. Drawing the rest from reference TRBV2 and TRBJ1-2, the complete variable domain is EPEVTQTPSHQVTQMGQEVILRCVPISNHLYFYWYRQILGQKVEFLVSFYNNEISEKSEIFDDQFSVERPDGSNFTLKIRSTKLEDSAMYFCARGTPQNYGYTFGSGTRLTVV.

The chain is built from TRBV5-1 and TRBJ2-2; D may be TRBD1 or TRBD2 (5 bases each). Per germline, CDR1 SGHRS and CDR2 YFSETQ. CDR3 length: 18 amino acids. The germline V and J ends were trimmed by 0 bases and 6 bases, with 21 bases remaining between them. CDR3: CASSLDGGVGVRAGELFF. CDR3 DNA: TGCGCCAGCAGCTTGGATGGTGGTGTGGGGGTGAGAGCCGGGGAGCTGTTTTTT.

The chain joins TRBV2 to TRBJ2-6, with TRBD1 matching 8 bases. CDR3 length: 17 residues. From germline, CDR1 is SNHLY and CDR2 FYNNEI. V lost 6 bases to trimming and J lost 4 bases; unmatched junction nucleotides: 11. The CDR3 is CASSAGQGFLGANVLTF. In nucleotides, the CDR3 is TGTGCCAGCAGCGCAGGACAGGGATTTCTGGGGGCCAACGTCCTGACTTTC.

The rearrangement joins TRBV3-1 (or the pseudogene TRBV3-2) to TRBJ2-1; TRBD1 might be the D (6 bases). CDR3 length: 15 residues. With 1 base removed from V and 5 bases from J, the gap between germline ends came to 12 bases. Germline V CDR1 and CDR2: LGHDT, YNNKEL (reference sequence). Here the CDR3 reads CASSQGGGLNNEQFF. For the CDR3, the DNA is TGTGCCAGCAGCCAAGGTGGGGGCTTAAACAATGAGCAGTTCTTC.

This sequence joins TRBV5-1 and TRBJ2-5, with TRBD2 identical over 7 bases. The CDR3 consists of 16 residues. Germline V gives CDR1 SGHRS, CDR2 YFSETQ. With V trimmed by 0 bases and J by 1 base, 6 bases remained unmatched. The CDR3 loop reads CASSLVGLGIQETQYF. CDR3 sequence (DNA): TGCGCCAGCAGCTTGGTTGGACTAGGGATCCAAGAGACCCAGTACTTC.

The chain uses TRBV5-1 and TRBJ1-1, with unresolved D. This CDR3 is built from 13 residues. Deletions cut 1 base from V and 1 base from J, with 5 bases between. Germline CDR1 is SGHRS and CDR2 is YFSETQ. CDR3 nucleotide sequence: TGCGCCAGCAGCTTGCAACAGAACACTGAAGCTTTCTTT. Protein sequence: CASSLQQNTEAFF.

The DNA of the CDR3 is TGTGCCAGCAGTGATTCAGGGGTAGCGCCCCAGCATTTT. It encodes CASSDSGVAPQHF. This rearrangement joins TRBV2 to TRBJ1-5; a weak D match, TRBD1 (6 bases). CDR3 length: 13 residues. Germline V gene lookup returns CDR1 SNHLY and CDR2 FYNNEI. V was pared by 3 bases and J by 9 bases, with 12 bases between.

The chain employs TRBV28 and TRBJ2-1, with 12 bases matching TRBD2. This CDR3 contains 19 residues. Germline V gene sequence: CDR1 MDHEN, CDR2 SYDVKM. J lost 6 bases, V lost 6 bases, and 18 bases had no gene match. The CDR3 sequence: CASSQYLAGGPSRGNEQFF. CDR3 nucleotides: TGTGCCAGCAGCCAGTACCTAGCGGGAGGGCCAAGTCGAGGCAATGAGCAGTTCTTC.

To note about this clone: Other DNA sequences within the sample encode an identical CDR3. The chain links TRBV19 to TRBJ2-3; D is unresolved. The V end was cut by 1 base, the J end by 5 bases, with 1 base between. Germline CDR1 reads LNHDA; CDR2 reads SQIVND (reference sequence). The CDR3 is 11 residues long. In DNA form, the CDR3 reads TGTGCCAGTAGTATAGGAGATACGCAGTATTTT. Translating gives CASSIGDTQYF.